This TCR beta chain was found in a study of preoperative IRX-2 immunotherapy in early breast cancer. Treatment here: preoperative locoregional IRX-2 cytokine immunotherapy. CDR1 is GTSNPN and CDR2 is SVGIG in the germline V gene (reference sequence). The CDR3 runs to 14 residues. V was pared by 0 bases and J by 9 bases, with 12 bases between. Some clones are missing from TCRdb's copy, which holds only in-frame ones; the method was immunoSEQ multiplex PCR. This sample has about 32,000 clones, with about four fifths found just once. The clonotype comes from a human donor with breast cancer. The chain employs TRBV30 and TRBJ1-6; D is undetermined. Source: lymph node tissue, taken from a patient treated with IRX-2 immunotherapy. This CDR3 is CAWSVDAASSPLHF. CDR3 DNA: TGTGCCTGGAGTGTAGATGCGGCCTCTTCACCCCTCCACTTT.